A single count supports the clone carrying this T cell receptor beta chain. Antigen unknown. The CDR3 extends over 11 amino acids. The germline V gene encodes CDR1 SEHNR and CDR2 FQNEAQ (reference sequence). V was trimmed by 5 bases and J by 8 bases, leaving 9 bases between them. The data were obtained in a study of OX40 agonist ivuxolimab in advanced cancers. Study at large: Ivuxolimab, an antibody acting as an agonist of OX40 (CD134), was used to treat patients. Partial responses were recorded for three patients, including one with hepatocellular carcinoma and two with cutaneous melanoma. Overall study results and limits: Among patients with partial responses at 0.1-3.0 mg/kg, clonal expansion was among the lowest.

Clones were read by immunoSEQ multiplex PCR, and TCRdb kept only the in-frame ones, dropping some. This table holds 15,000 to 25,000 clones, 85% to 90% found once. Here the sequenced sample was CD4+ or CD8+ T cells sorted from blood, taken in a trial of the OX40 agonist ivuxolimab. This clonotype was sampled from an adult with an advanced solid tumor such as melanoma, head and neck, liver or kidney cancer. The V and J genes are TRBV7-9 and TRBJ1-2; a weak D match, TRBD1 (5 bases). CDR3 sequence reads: CASSPGIGYTF. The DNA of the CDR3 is TGTGCCAGCAGCCCAGGGATCGGCTACACCTTC.